The clone carrying this T cell receptor (beta chain) has at least ten counts. Its matching antigen is unknown. The record originates from a study of early T cells in non-severe SARS-CoV-2 infection. Across the study: Sequencing targeted bulk RNA from unsorted whole blood, leaving chains unpaired.

The V end lost 0 bases, the J end lost 7 bases, and 12 bases lay between the germline ends. CDR3 length: 15 amino acids. In germline, CDR1 is SGHVS, CDR2 FNYEAQ. Study-wide results and caveats: There was a bias toward anti-spike CD8 responses in VDJdb matching, which missed private and CD4 specificities.

As part of library construction, unique molecular identifiers were attached to individual cDNA molecules. One entry per CDR3 protein results from TCRdb running MiXCR on the 5' RACE reads. The sample lists some 53,000 distinct CDR3 sequences; 7% to 9% were seen once. Sequencing was performed on whole blood. The chain links TRBV7-6 to TRBJ2-2; D is ambiguous. This clonotype was obtained from an adult who was a healthcare worker with PCR-confirmed SARS-CoV-2 infection or an uninfected control (not recorded which). The DNA of the CDR3 is TGTGCCAGCAGCTTAGCGCAACGGGCTAACGGGGAGCTGTTTTTT. Its protein is CASSLAQRANGELFF.